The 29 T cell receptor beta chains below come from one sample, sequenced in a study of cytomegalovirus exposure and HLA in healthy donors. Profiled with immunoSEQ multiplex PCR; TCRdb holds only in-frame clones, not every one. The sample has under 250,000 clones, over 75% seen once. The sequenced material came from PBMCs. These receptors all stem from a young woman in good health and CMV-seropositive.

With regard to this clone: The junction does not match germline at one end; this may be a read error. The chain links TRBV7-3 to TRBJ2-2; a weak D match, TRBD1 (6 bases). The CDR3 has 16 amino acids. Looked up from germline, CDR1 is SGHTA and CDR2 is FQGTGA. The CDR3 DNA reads TGTGCCAGCAGCTTACTCGGACAGCTGAACACTGGGGAGCTGTTTTTT. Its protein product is CASSLLGQLNTGELFF.

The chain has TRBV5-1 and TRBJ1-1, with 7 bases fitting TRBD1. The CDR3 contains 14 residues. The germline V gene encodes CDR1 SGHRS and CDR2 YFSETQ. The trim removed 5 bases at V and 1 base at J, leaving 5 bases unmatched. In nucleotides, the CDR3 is TGCGCCAGCAGTGCCGGGACAGCGAACACTGAAGCTTTCTTT. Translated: CASSAGTANTEAFF.

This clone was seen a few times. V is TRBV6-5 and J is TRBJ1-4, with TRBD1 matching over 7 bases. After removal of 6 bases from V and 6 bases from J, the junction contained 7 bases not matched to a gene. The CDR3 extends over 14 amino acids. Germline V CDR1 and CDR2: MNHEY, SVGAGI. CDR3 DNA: TGTGCCAGCAGCCGAACCGACAGGGATGAAAAACTGTTTTTT. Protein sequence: CASSRTDRDEKLFF.

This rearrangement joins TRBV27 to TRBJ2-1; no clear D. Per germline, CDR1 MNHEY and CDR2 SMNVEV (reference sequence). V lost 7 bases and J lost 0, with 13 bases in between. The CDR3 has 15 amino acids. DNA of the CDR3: TGTGCCAGCACTCGGCGGTTAAGCTCCTACAATGAGCAGTTCTTC. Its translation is CASTRRLSSYNEQFF.

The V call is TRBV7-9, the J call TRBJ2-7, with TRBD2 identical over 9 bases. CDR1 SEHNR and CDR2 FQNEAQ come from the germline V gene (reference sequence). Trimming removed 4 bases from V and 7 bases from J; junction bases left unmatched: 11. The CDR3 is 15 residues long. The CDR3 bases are TGTGCCAGCAGCTCTAGCGGGACGGAACGTTGGGAGCAGTACTTC. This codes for CASSSSGTERWEQYF.

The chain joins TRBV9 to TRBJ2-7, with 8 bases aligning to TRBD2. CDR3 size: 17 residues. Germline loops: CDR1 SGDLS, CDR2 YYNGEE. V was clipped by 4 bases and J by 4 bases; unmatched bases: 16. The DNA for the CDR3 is TGTGCCAGCAGCCCCAAGGAGGCCCTAGCGGGCTTTTACGAGCAGTACTTC. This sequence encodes CASSPKEALAGFYEQYF.

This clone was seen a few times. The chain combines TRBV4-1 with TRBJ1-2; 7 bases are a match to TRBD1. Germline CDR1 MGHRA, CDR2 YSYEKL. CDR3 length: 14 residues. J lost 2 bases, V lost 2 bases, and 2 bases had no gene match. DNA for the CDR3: TGCGCCAGCAGCCAACAACAGGGGAACTATGGCTACACCTTC. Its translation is CASSQQQGNYGYTF.

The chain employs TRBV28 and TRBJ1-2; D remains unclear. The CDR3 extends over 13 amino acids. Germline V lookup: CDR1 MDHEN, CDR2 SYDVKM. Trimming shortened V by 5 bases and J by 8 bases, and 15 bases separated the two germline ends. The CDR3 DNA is TGTGCCAGCAGTCAATTGGGCCCAAACGGCTACACCTTC. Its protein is CASSQLGPNGYTF.

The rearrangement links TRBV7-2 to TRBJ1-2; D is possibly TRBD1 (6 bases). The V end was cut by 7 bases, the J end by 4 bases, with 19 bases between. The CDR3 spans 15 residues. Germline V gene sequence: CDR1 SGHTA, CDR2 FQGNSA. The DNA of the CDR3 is TGTGCCAGCAACCCCCAGGGGCGGAGAGGCTATGGCTACACCTTC. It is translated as CASNPQGRRGYGYTF.

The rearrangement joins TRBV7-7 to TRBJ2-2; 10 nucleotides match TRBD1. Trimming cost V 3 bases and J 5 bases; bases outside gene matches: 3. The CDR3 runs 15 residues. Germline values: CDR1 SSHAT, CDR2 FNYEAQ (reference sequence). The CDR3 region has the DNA TGTGCCAGCAGCTTTAGGACAGGGGGAACCGGGGAGCTGTTTTTT. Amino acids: CASSFRTGGTGELFF.

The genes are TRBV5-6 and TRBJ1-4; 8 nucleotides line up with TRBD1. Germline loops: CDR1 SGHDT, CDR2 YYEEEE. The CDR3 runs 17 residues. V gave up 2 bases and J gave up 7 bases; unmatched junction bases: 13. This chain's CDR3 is CASSFGLGQGGGEKLFF. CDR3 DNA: TGTGCCAGCAGCTTCGGGCTCGGACAGGGAGGAGGTGAAAAACTGTTTTTT.

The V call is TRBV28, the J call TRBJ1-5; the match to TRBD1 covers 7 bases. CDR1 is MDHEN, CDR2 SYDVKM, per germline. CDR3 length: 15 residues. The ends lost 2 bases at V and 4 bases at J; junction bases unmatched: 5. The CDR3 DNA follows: TGTGCCAGCAGTTTACCAGGGGGGTTGAATCAGCCCCAGCATTTT. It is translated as CASSLPGGLNQPQHF.

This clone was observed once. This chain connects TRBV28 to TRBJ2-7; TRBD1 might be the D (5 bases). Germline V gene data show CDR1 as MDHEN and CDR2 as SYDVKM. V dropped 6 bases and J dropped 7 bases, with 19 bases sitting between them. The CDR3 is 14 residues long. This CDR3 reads CASRLTDRLLEQYF. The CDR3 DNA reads TGTGCCAGCAGGCTGACAGACCGCCTCCTAGAGCAGTACTTC. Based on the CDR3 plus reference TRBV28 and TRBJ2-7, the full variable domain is DVKVTQSSRYLVKRTGEKVFLECVQDMDHENMFWYRQDPGLGLRLIYFSYDVKMKEKGDIPEGYSVSREKKERFSLILESASTNQTSMYLCASRLTDRLLEQYFGPGTRLTVT.

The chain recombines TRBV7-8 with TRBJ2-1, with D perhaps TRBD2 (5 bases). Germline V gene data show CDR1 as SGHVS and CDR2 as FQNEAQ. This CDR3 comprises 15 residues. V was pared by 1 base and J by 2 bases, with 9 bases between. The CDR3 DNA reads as TGTGCCAGCAGCTTAGAGAGGGTTCCCTACAATGAGCAGTTCTTC. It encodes CASSLERVPYNEQFF.

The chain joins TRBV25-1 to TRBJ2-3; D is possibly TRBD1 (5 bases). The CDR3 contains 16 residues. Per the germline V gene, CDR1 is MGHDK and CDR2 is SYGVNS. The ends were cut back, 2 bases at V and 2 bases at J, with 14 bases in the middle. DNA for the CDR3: TGTGCCAGCAGTGAAACGAGCGCAGGGCTCACAGATACGCAGTATTTT. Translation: CASSETSAGLTDTQYF.

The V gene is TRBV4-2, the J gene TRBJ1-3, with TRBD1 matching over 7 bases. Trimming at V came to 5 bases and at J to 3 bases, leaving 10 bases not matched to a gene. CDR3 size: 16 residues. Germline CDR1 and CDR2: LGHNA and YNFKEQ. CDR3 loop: CASSSGQATLGNTIYF. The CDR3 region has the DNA TGTGCCAGCAGCTCAGGACAGGCAACTCTTGGAAACACCATATATTTT.

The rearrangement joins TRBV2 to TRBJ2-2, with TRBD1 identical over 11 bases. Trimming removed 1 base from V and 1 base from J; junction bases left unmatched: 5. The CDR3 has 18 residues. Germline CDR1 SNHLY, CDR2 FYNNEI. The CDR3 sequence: CASSEDGTGGENTGELFF. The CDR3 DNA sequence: TGTGCCAGCAGTGAAGACGGGACAGGGGGTGAGAACACCGGGGAGCTGTTTTTT.

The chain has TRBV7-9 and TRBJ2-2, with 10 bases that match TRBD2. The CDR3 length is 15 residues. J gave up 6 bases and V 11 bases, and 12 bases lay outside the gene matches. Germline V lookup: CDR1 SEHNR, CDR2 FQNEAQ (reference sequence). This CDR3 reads CADNLAGGIAGELFF. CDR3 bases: TGTGCCGACAACTTAGCGGGAGGTATTGCCGGGGAGCTGTTTTTT.

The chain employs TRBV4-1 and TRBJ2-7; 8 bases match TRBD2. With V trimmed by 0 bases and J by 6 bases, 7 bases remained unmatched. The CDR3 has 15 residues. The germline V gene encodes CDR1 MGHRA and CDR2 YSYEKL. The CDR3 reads CASSQEVETSGEQYF. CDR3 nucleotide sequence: TGCGCCAGCAGCCAAGAGGTGGAAACTAGCGGCGAGCAGTACTTC.

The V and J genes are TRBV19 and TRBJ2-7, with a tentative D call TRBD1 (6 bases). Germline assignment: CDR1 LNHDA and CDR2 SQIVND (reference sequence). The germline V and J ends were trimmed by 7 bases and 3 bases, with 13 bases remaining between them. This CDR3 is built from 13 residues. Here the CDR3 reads CASMAAGDYEQYF. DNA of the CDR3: TGTGCCAGTATGGCGGCAGGGGACTACGAGCAGTACTTC.

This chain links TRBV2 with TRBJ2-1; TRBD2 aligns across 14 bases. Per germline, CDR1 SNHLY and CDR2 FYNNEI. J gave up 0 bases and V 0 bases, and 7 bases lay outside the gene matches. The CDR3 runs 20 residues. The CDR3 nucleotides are TGTGCCAGCAGTGAAGCGGGACTAGCGGGAGACCAGAGCTCCTACAATGAGCAGTTCTTC. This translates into CASSEAGLAGDQSSYNEQFF.

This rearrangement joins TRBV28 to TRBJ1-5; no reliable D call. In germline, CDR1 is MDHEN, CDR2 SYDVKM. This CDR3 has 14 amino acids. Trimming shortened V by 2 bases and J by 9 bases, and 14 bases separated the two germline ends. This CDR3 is CASSLEESVWPQHF. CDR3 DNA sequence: TGTGCCAGCAGTTTAGAGGAATCCGTCTGGCCCCAGCATTTT.

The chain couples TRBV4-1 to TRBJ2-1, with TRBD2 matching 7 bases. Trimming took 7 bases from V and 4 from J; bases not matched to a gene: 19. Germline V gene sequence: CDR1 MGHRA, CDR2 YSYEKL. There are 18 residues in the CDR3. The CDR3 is CASNREEPPGGIYNEQFF. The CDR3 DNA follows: TGCGCCAGCAACCGAGAGGAGCCCCCGGGAGGCATTTACAATGAGCAGTTCTTC.

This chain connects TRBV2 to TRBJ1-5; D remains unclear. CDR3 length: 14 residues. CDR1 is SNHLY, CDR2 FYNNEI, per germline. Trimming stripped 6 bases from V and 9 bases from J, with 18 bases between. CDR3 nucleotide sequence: TGTGCCAGCAGAGGCCGGGAAGGCTATCTGCCCCAGCATTTT. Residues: CASRGREGYLPQHF.

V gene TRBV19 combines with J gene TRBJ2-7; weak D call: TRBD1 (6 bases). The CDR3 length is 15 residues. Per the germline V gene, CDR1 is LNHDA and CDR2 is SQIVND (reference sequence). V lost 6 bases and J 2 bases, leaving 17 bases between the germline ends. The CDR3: CASSPDRTATYEQYF. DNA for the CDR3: TGTGCCAGTAGCCCGGACAGAACGGCGACCTACGAGCAGTACTTC. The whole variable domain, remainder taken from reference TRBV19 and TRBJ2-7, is DGGITQSPKYLFRKEGQNVTLSCEQNLNHDAMYWYRQDPGQGLRLIYYSQIVNDFQKGDIAEGYSVSREKKESFPLTVTSAQKNPTAFYLCASSPDRTATYEQYFGPGTRLTVT.

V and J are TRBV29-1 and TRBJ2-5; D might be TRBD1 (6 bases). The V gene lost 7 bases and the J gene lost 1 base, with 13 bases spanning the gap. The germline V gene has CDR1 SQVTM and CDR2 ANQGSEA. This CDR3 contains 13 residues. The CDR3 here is CSAYRDLQETQYF. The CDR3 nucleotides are TGCAGCGCCTACAGGGATCTCCAAGAGACCCAGTACTTC.

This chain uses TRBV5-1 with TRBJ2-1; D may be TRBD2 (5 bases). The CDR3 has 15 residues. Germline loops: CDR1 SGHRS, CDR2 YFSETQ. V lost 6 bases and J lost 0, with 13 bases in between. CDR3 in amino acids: CASKIPGSSYNEQFF. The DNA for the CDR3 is TGCGCCAGCAAAATACCGGGGAGCTCCTACAATGAGCAGTTCTTC.

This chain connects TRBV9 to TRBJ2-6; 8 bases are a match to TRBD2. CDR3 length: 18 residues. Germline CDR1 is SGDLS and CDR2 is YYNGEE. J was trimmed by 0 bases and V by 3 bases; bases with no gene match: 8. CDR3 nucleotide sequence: TGTGCCAGCAGCGGAGGGAGCGGGAGCGACTCTGGGGCCAACGTCCTGACTTTC. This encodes CASSGGSGSDSGANVLTF.

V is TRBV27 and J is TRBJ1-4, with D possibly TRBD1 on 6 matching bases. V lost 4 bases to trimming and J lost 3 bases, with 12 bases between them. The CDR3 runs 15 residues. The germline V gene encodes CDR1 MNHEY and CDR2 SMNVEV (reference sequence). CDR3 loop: CASSSTGRPNEKLFF. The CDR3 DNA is TGTGCCAGCAGTTCCACAGGGCGTCCTAATGAAAAACTGTTTTTT.